Below are 2 T cell receptor beta chains sequenced from a single sample in a study of cytomegalovirus exposure and HLA in healthy donors. The PCR was carried out with 60 Vbeta primers and 13 Jbeta primers. Method: immunoSEQ multiplex PCR; TCRdb's copy keeps in-frame clones and lacks some. This sample's table reports roughly 78,000 clones. The sequenced material came from PBMCs. The receptor source for this set is a boy between 10 and 17 years old in good health and CMV-seronegative.

The chain combines TRBV14 with TRBJ2-7; 10 bases agree with TRBD2. Unmatched junction bases numbered 8, after V lost 4 bases and J lost 5 bases. Germline values: CDR1 SGHDN, CDR2 FVKESK. The CDR3 is 15 residues long. This CDR3 reads CASSPLSGRADEQYF. The CDR3 DNA reads as TGTGCCAGCAGCCCCCTCAGCGGGAGGGCCGACGAGCAGTACTTC. The whole variable domain, remainder taken from reference TRBV14 and TRBJ2-7, is EAGVTQFPSHSVIEKGQTVTLRCDPISGHDNLYWYRRVMGKEIKFLLHFVKESKQDESGMPNNRFLAERTGGTYSTLKVQPAELEDSGVYFCASSPLSGRADEQYFGPGTRLTVT.

The genes are TRBV30 and TRBJ1-1; TRBD1 aligns across 7 bases. CDR1 is GTSNPN, CDR2 SVGIG, per germline (reference sequence). The ends lost 4 bases at V and 0 bases at J; junction bases unmatched: 5. The CDR3 is 14 residues long. The CDR3 coding sequence is TGTGCCTGGAAGGAGACAGGGATGAACACTGAAGCTTTCTTT. It yields the protein CAWKETGMNTEAFF.